The 29 T cell receptor beta chains below come from one sample, sequenced in a study of blood T cells in healthy people across ages. A second PCR, run for 7 to 11 cycles, used a sample-barcoded 5' primer plus a J-beta primer mix. TCRdb re-derived calls from the 5' RACE reads in MiXCR, one entry per CDR3 protein. The sample gives some 920,000 distinct CDR3 sequences, just over 50% of which show up once; about a fifth is in the top ten. The sequencing input was blood. The source of these receptors is a woman in her fifties or sixties in good health.

The chain combines TRBV27 with TRBJ1-6; no clear D gene. Germline lookup yields CDR1 MNHEY and CDR2 SMNVEV (reference sequence). The CDR3 consists of 14 residues. Between the trimmed V and J ends, which lost 6 bases and 7 bases, there was a span of 13 bases. CDR3 nucleotides: TGTGCCAGCAGGCGGACGGACCTAAATTCACCCCTCCACTTT. Protein product: CASRRTDLNSPLHF.

As for this clonotype: A read error may produce the germline difference seen at one junction end. This sequence joins TRBV15 and TRBJ2-7; D may be TRBD1 (5 bases). CDR3 length equals 18 residues. Germline V gene lookup returns CDR1 LNHNV and CDR2 YYDKDF (reference sequence). The CDR3 nucleotides read TGTGCCACCAACAGAGCCCCCAAGACGTCAGGGATATCCTACGAGCAGTACTTC. Its translation: CATNRAPKTSGISYEQYF.

This clonotype has just a few counts. The V gene is TRBV10-2, the J gene TRBJ2-2; D tentatively reads TRBD1 or TRBD2 (5 bases each). CDR1 and CDR2 (germline): WSHSY, SAAADI. The ends were cut back, 10 bases at V and 5 bases at J, with 11 bases in the middle. The CDR3 has 12 amino acids. The CDR3 region is CATRDGTGELFF. The CDR3 coding sequence is TGCGCCACCAGGGACGGGACCGGGGAGCTGTTTTTT.

This clonotype was counted between two and nine times. The genes are TRBV12-3 or TRBV12-4 and TRBJ1-1, with 9 bases that match TRBD1. V shed 5 bases and J 4 bases; nucleotides not matched to a gene: 5. This CDR3 is 14 amino acids long. Here the CDR3 reads CASSGDRVVTEAFF. The DNA for the CDR3 is TGTGCCAGCAGTGGGGACAGGGTGGTCACTGAAGCTTTCTTT.

The chain recombines TRBV13 with TRBJ2-1; D is unclear. V was pared by 2 bases and J by 4 bases, with 12 bases between. Germline V gives CDR1 PRHDT, CDR2 FYEKMQ (reference sequence). This CDR3 spans 15 amino acids. The CDR3 loop reads CASSLRLVGYNEQFF. CDR3 DNA: TGTGCCAGCAGCTTAAGGTTAGTAGGGTACAATGAGCAGTTCTTC.

The genes are TRBV7-3 and TRBJ2-7; 7 bases match TRBD2. V gave up 2 bases and J gave up 3 bases; unmatched junction bases: 7. The CDR3 length is 15 residues. CDR1 and CDR2 (germline): SGHTA, FQGTGA. The CDR3 spells CASSLYGGTIYEQYF. The CDR3, as DNA: TGTGCCAGCAGCTTATATGGGGGGACTATCTACGAGCAGTACTTC.

A word on this clonotype: At one boundary the junction diverges from the germline segment, which might be a read error. The chain is built from TRBV28 and TRBJ2-2, with D possibly called TRBD1 or TRBD2 (5 bases each). The germline CDR1 and CDR2 sequences are MDHEN and SYDVKM. This CDR3 is built from 13 residues. The CDR3, as DNA: TGTGCCTGCAGAAGGTGGGAGCAGGGAGAGCTGTTTTTT. This sequence encodes CACRRWEQGELFF.

V usage is TRBV27 and J usage is TRBJ2-3; TRBD1 matches at 7 bases. This CDR3 contains 15 residues. V lost 4 bases, J lost 2 bases, and 6 bases stayed unmatched. From germline, CDR1 is MNHEY and CDR2 SMNVEV (reference sequence). This chain's CDR3 is CASSSPTGSTDTQYF. In DNA form, the CDR3 reads TGTGCCAGCAGTTCCCCGACAGGGTCCACAGATACGCAGTATTTT.

V gene TRBV4-1 combines with J gene TRBJ2-5; D gene unclear. The CDR3 contains 16 residues. Germline-derived CDR1 and CDR2 are MGHRA and YSYEKL. Trimming cost V 1 base and J 1 base, with 13 bases left between them. The CDR3 region is CASSQGIPLGQETQYF. CDR3 DNA sequence: TGCGCCAGCAGCCAAGGAATCCCCTTAGGCCAAGAGACCCAGTACTTC.

This clonotype was detected only a few times. The chain employs TRBV4-2 and TRBJ2-5; 7 bases agree with TRBD2. In germline, CDR1 is LGHNA, CDR2 YNFKEQ. Trimming at V came to 3 bases and at J to 3 bases, leaving 7 bases not matched to a gene. The CDR3 sequence is 15 residues long. CDR3 sequence reads: CASSQGGREEETQYF. CDR3 sequence (DNA): TGTGCCAGCAGCCAGGGGGGTCGGGAGGAAGAGACCCAGTACTTC.

The V gene is TRBV28, the J gene TRBJ2-4; 8 bases are shared with TRBD2. Germline values: CDR1 MDHEN, CDR2 SYDVKM. The CDR3 sequence is 14 residues long. Unmatched junction bases numbered 5, after V lost 2 bases and J lost 8 bases. The CDR3 DNA follows: TGTGCCAGCAGTTTAAAGGGACTAGATTACATTCAGTACTTC. Encoded protein: CASSLKGLDYIQYF.

The V and J genes are TRBV10-3 and TRBJ2-3; TRBD2 matches at 13 bases. V was clipped by 4 bases and J by 1 base; unmatched bases: 5. The CDR3 extends over 17 amino acids. Per germline, CDR1 ENHRY and CDR2 SYGVKD. The CDR3 is CAISGTSGRAGTDTQYF. CDR3 nucleotides: TGTGCCATCAGTGGAACTAGCGGGAGGGCCGGCACAGATACGCAGTATTTT.

This clonotype was seen a handful of times. The chain combines TRBV7-3 with TRBJ2-7, with TRBD2 matching over 14 bases. Looked up from germline, CDR1 is SGHTA and CDR2 is FQGTGA. The V gene end was trimmed by 4 bases and the J gene end by 2 bases; junction bases not matched to a gene: 7. This CDR3 has 17 amino acids. Here the CDR3 DNA reads TGTGCCAGCAGCTCGGGACTAGCGGGAGAAAGGGCCTACGAGCAGTACTTC. Translating it yields CASSSGLAGERAYEQYF.

Turning to this clonotype: A junction end diverges from the germline sequence, so it may reflect a read error. This chain uses TRBV19 with TRBJ2-4, with D possibly TRBD2 on 5 matching bases. CDR3 size: 14 residues. The germline V gene encodes CDR1 LNHDA and CDR2 SQIVND (reference sequence). The CDR3 sequence is CASSDAIRLNTQYF. The CDR3 region has the DNA TGTGCCAGTAGTGACGCGATAAGACTAAACACTCAGTACTTC.

V and J are TRBV6-5 and TRBJ2-3; D remains ambiguous. Germline CDR1 and CDR2: MNHEY and SVGAGI. V was trimmed by 9 bases and J by 4 bases, leaving 8 bases between them. The CDR3 has 11 amino acids. As DNA, the CDR3 is TGTGCCAGTGCCCGGGCAGATACGCAGTATTTT. Translating gives CASARADTQYF.

This clonotype was picked up one time. The chain combines TRBV25-1 with TRBJ2-3; TRBD1 matches 7 bases. The CDR3 covers 14 residues. Trimming at V came to 6 bases and at J to 10 bases, leaving 13 bases not matched to a gene. Germline V gene lookup returns CDR1 MGHDK and CDR2 SYGVNS. The CDR3 spells CASRWGPPGGSQYF. DNA of the CDR3: TGTGCCAGCAGGTGGGGGCCGCCAGGGGGATCGCAGTATTTT.

The V call is TRBV5-6, the J call TRBJ2-3; either TRBD1 or TRBD2 may supply D (5 bases each). CDR1 is SGHDT, CDR2 YYEEEE, per germline. This CDR3 has 16 amino acids. V gave up 1 base and J gave up 5 bases, with 17 bases separating them. CDR3: CASSLRRRDQGDTQYF. Written as DNA, the CDR3 is TGTGCCAGCAGCTTGAGGCGAAGGGACCAAGGAGATACGCAGTATTTT.

This clonotype came up a few times. This rearrangement joins TRBV10-3 to TRBJ2-7; D tentatively fits TRBD1 or TRBD2 (5 bases each). V shed 6 bases and J shed 6 bases, with 15 bases lying between them. CDR3 size: 13 residues. CDR1 and CDR2 (germline): ENHRY, SYGVKD. CDR3 DNA sequence: TGTGCCATCAGCCGGGACGTCTCTCTCGAGCAGTACTTC. It codes for CAISRDVSLEQYF.

This clonotype showed up just a few times. The chain has TRBV12-3 or TRBV12-4 and TRBJ1-2; 10 nucleotides line up with TRBD1. The CDR3 has 16 residues. The V gene end was trimmed by 7 bases and the J gene end by 5 bases; junction bases not matched to a gene: 13. CDR3 DNA sequence: TGTGCCAGCACCCTGACAGGGGGCGCGGGAGTTTATGGCTACACCTTC. This translates into CASTLTGGAGVYGYTF.

This clonotype was picked up a small number of times. The chain joins TRBV28 to TRBJ2-7; TRBD1 matches 7 bases. This CDR3 has 12 residues. The germline V gene encodes CDR1 MDHEN and CDR2 SYDVKM. The CDR3 reads CASARTGYEQYF. Written as DNA, the CDR3 is TGTGCATCCGCGCGGACAGGCTACGAGCAGTACTTC.

The CDR3 loop reads CASTIIASGATDTQYF. The DNA for the CDR3 is TGTGCCAGCACCATAATCGCTAGCGGGGCCACAGATACGCAGTATTTT. The genes are TRBV27 and TRBJ2-3, with 9 bases matching TRBD2. Unmatched junction bases numbered 10, after V lost 7 bases and J lost 2 bases. The CDR3 contains 16 residues. In germline, CDR1 is MNHEY, CDR2 SMNVEV (reference sequence).

J is TRBJ2-5 and V is TRBV5-5, with a tentative D call TRBD2 (6 bases). Trimming took off 4 bases at V and 3 bases at J, with 13 bases between the two ends. This CDR3 region has 14 residues. Germline CDR1 SGHKS, CDR2 YYEKEE (reference sequence). This chain's CDR3 is CASSPRDSKETQYF. The CDR3 DNA sequence: TGTGCCAGCAGCCCTCGGGACTCAAAAGAGACCCAGTACTTC.

This clonotype was seen a handful of times. The V call is TRBV6-4, the J call TRBJ2-7; 7 positions match TRBD1. The CDR3 runs to 14 residues. CDR1 is MRHNA and CDR2 is SNTAGT in the germline V gene. Unmatched junction bases numbered 11, after V lost 6 bases and J lost 6 bases. CDR3 DNA sequence: TGTGCCAGCAGCCGACAGGGTTTCCAAGGCGAGCAGTACTTC. Protein sequence: CASSRQGFQGEQYF.

Points on this clonotype: This may arise from a read error, as a much more abundant clone is one base away. The CDR3 loop reads CAISENSGPCEQYF. The CDR3 coding sequence is TGTGCCATCAGTGAGAATAGCGGACCTTGCGAGCAGTACTTC. The V call is TRBV10-3, the J call TRBJ2-5; D perhaps matches TRBD2 (6 bases). The J call is in doubt because the DNA end fits TRBJ2-7 better. This CDR3 region has 14 residues. CDR1 and CDR2 from the germline V gene are ENHRY and SYGVKD.

This rearrangement joins TRBV2 to TRBJ2-7; D is unresolved. Trimming took 10 bases from V and 2 from J, leaving 9 bases between them. The CDR3 loop spans 11 amino acids. Per the germline V gene, CDR1 is SNHLY and CDR2 is FYNNEI. The CDR3 DNA reads as TGTGCCATCGGACGGACCTACGAGCAGTACTTC. This codes for CAIGRTYEQYF. Based on the CDR3 plus reference TRBV2 and TRBJ2-7, the full variable domain is EPEVTQTPSHQVTQMGQEVILRCVPISNHLYFYWYRQILGQKVEFLVSFYNNEISEKSEIFDDQFSVERPDGSNFTLKIRSTKLEDSAMYFCAIGRTYEQYFGPGTRLTVT.

The V and J genes are TRBV7-9 and TRBJ2-7; D is uncertain. V lost 5 bases and J lost 2, with 13 bases in between. Germline CDR1 reads SEHNR; CDR2 reads FQNEAQ (reference sequence). This CDR3 has 14 amino acids. The CDR3 DNA is TGTGCCAGCAGCCCCGCCCTCGACCCCTACGAGCAGTACTTC. Protein sequence: CASSPALDPYEQYF.

V gene TRBV7-2 combines with J gene TRBJ2-3; D may be TRBD2 (7 bases). Germline V gene data show CDR1 as SGHTA and CDR2 as FQGNSA. The CDR3 sequence is 15 residues long. The V end was cut by 2 bases, the J end by 4 bases, with 13 bases between. CDR3 sequence: CASSLLLGGADTQYF. The CDR3 DNA reads TGTGCCAGCAGCTTATTACTAGGGGGGGCAGATACGCAGTATTTT.

This clonotype was seen only a few times. The rearrangement uses TRBV10-3 and TRBJ2-7; weak D call: TRBD2 (5 bases). The germline V gene has CDR1 ENHRY and CDR2 SYGVKD. Trimming stripped 7 bases from V and 7 bases from J, with 14 bases between. CDR3 length: 12 residues. CDR3 sequence: CAINPGGWEQYF. The CDR3 DNA follows: TGTGCCATCAATCCGGGCGGGTGGGAGCAGTACTTC.

The chain uses TRBV7-8 and TRBJ2-5; D is unresolved. This CDR3 spans 13 amino acids. Trimming removed 7 bases from V and 4 bases from J, with 13 bases in between. CDR1 is SGHVS and CDR2 is FQNEAQ in the germline V gene. CDR3 sequence: CASNPEALETQYF. Here the CDR3 DNA reads TGTGCCAGCAACCCCGAGGCCCTAGAGACCCAGTACTTC.